The 24 T cell receptor beta chains given below trace back to one sample, sequenced in a study of blood T cell repertoires in COVID-19. Measured with immunoSEQ multiplex PCR; TCRdb has only the in-frame clones, and not every one. The sample carries 200,000 to 300,000 clones, just under 90% recorded once. The specimen was PBMCs or T cells enriched from blood (not recorded which). The receptors here all came from a woman under 40 with acute COVID-19.

This chain links TRBV19 with TRBJ2-7, with 7 bases identical to TRBD1. This CDR3 contains 13 residues. The V and J ends lost 1 base and 6 bases, in that order; junction bases with no gene match: 3. Germline V gene sequence: CDR1 LNHDA, CDR2 SQIVND (reference sequence). Here the CDR3 DNA reads TGTGCCAGTAGTATAGGACAGGGTGGCGAGCAGTACTTC. It translates to CASSIGQGGEQYF. Combining the CDR3 with reference TRBV19 and TRBJ2-7 gives the whole variable domain DGGITQSPKYLFRKEGQNVTLSCEQNLNHDAMYWYRQDPGQGLRLIYYSQIVNDFQKGDIAEGYSVSREKKESFPLTVTSAQKNPTAFYLCASSIGQGGEQYFGPGTRLTVT.

The chain has TRBV5-4 and TRBJ1-5; unclear D gene. The germline V gene has CDR1 SGHNT and CDR2 YYREEE (reference sequence). Trimming pared 1 base from V and 9 bases from J, leaving 11 bases between. There are 13 residues in the CDR3. The CDR3 spells CASSLFGRPPQHF. CDR3 nucleotide sequence: TGTGCCAGCAGCTTGTTTGGCAGGCCGCCCCAGCATTTT.

The rearrangement joins TRBV2 to TRBJ1-1, with 9 bases aligning to TRBD1. V lost 8 bases and J lost 5; bases outside the gene matches: 6. This CDR3 spans 13 amino acids. Germline V lookup: CDR1 SNHLY, CDR2 FYNNEI. The CDR3 loop is CASARDRDTEAFF. The CDR3 DNA reads as TGTGCCAGCGCCCGGGACAGGGATACTGAAGCTTTCTTT.

This clone was observed a few times. The genes are TRBV21-1 and TRBJ1-1; the D call TRBD1 from the table was never checked on the DNA. TRBV21-1 is tagged as a pseudogene. CDR3 length: 19 amino acids. CDR3 in amino acids: CASSKEGGTGAKMNTEAFF. The CDR3 bases are TGTGCCAGCAGCAAAGAGGGGGGGACAGGGGCGAAAATGAACACTGAAGCTTTCTTT.

V is TRBV11-2 and J is TRBJ2-2; D might be TRBD1 (6 bases). The V end was cut by 0 bases, the J end by 4 bases, with 9 bases between. The germline gives CDR1 SGHAT, CDR2 FQNNGV. The CDR3 length is 15 residues. CDR3 in DNA: TGTGCCAGCAGCTTAGAGAACAGGGCCACCGGGGAGCTGTTTTTT. This translates into CASSLENRATGELFF.

The chain joins TRBV6-1 to TRBJ1-1; 8 bases map to TRBD1. From germline, CDR1 is MNHNS and CDR2 SASEGT. The V gene end was trimmed by 3 bases and the J gene end by 5 bases; junction bases not matched to a gene: 8. The CDR3 is 15 amino acids. CDR3 region: CASSDRGRERTEAFF. CDR3 bases: TGTGCCAGCAGTGACAGGGGGCGCGAAAGAACTGAAGCTTTCTTT.

The J gene is TRBJ2-1, the V gene TRBV30; 7 bases map to TRBD1. The CDR3 consists of 15 residues. V lost 7 bases and J lost 4; bases outside the gene matches: 13. CDR1 GTSNPN and CDR2 SVGIG come from the germline V gene (reference sequence). The CDR3 loop reads CASSEEDRTYNEQFF. The CDR3 region has the DNA TGTGCCTCCTCAGAGGAGGACAGGACATACAATGAGCAGTTCTTC.

This clone was seen a few times. The chain employs TRBV9 and TRBJ2-7, with D tentatively TRBD2 (5 bases). Trimming pared 0 bases from V and 6 bases from J, leaving 13 bases between. CDR1 and CDR2 from the germline V gene are SGDLS and YYNGEE. CDR3 length: 14 residues. CDR3 in DNA: TGTGCCAGCAGCGTAGGACTAAATTCCCTCGAGCAGTACTTC. It encodes CASSVGLNSLEQYF.

This clone was seen more than once but under ten times. The V call is TRBV6-5, the J call TRBJ2-3; 10 bases map to TRBD2. Germline V gives CDR1 MNHEY, CDR2 SVGAGI. The V gene end was trimmed by 0 bases and the J gene end by 9 bases; junction bases not matched to a gene: 9. The CDR3 length is 16 residues. CDR3 loop: CASSYSASGGAVTQYF. Here the CDR3 DNA reads TGTGCCAGCAGTTACTCGGCCAGCGGGGGGGCAGTCACGCAGTATTTT.

CDR3 nucleotides: TGTGCCAGCAGTTACGGAGGTGGATACTATGGCTACACCTTC. Protein sequence: CASSYGGGYYGYTF. V usage is TRBV6-2 or TRBV6-3 and J usage is TRBJ1-2; no clear D. V was shortened by 2 bases and J by 3 bases, with 10 bases between the two germline ends. This CDR3 contains 14 residues. Per germline, CDR1 MNHEY and CDR2 SVGEGT.

The rearrangement joins TRBV2 to TRBJ2-1, with D possibly TRBD2 on 6 matching bases. The CDR3 has 15 amino acids. Trimming cost V 0 bases and J 5 bases, with 11 bases left between them. Germline V lookup: CDR1 SNHLY, CDR2 FYNNEI. DNA for the CDR3: TGTGCCAGCAGTGAAGCGGGGGGATGGAACAATGAGCAGTTCTTC. This gives the protein CASSEAGGWNNEQFF.

This chain uses TRBV2 with TRBJ1-2; D is perhaps TRBD1 (6 bases). Trimming pared 7 bases from V and 4 bases from J, leaving 13 bases between. The CDR3 length is 13 residues. Germline CDR1 is SNHLY and CDR2 is FYNNEI. The CDR3 loop reads CASTNGDIYGYTF. CDR3 sequence (DNA): TGTGCCAGCACCAACGGGGACATCTATGGCTACACCTTC.

The V gene is TRBV4-1, the J gene TRBJ1-1; tentatively, D is TRBD1 (6 bases). CDR3 length: 15 amino acids. V was clipped by 0 bases and J by 7 bases, with 15 bases between them. CDR1 is MGHRA, CDR2 YSYEKL, per germline. The CDR3 coding sequence is TGCGCCAGCAGCCAAGATCAGGACAGCCATATTGAAGCTTTCTTT. This gives the protein CASSQDQDSHIEAFF.

This clone was recorded a few times. V gene TRBV6-5 combines with J gene TRBJ1-6; D not certain. Trimming removed 11 bases at V and 6 bases at J, with 20 bases between. Germline loops: CDR1 MNHEY, CDR2 SVGAGI. The CDR3 has 15 amino acids. CDR3 sequence (DNA): TGTGCCGCGGGGTCCGGGATCCGGGCTAATTCACCCCTCCACTTT. Protein sequence: CAAGSGIRANSPLHF.

V gene TRBV5-4 combines with J gene TRBJ1-4; D gene uncertain. Germline V CDR1 and CDR2: SGHNT, YYREEE (reference sequence). CDR3 length equals 14 residues. V dropped 5 bases and J dropped 6 bases, with 14 bases sitting between them. The CDR3 region has the DNA TGTGCCAGCAGTGTGGATAGGAGTCATGAAAAACTGTTTTTT. Translating it yields CASSVDRSHEKLFF.

The chain uses TRBV27 and TRBJ1-1, with TRBD1 matching 8 bases. CDR1 and CDR2 from the germline V gene are MNHEY and SMNVEV (reference sequence). V lost 2 bases to trimming and J lost 7 bases; unmatched junction nucleotides: 6. The CDR3 runs 14 residues. The CDR3 DNA follows: TGTGCCAGCAGTTTACGGACAGGGAGGAGTGAAGCTTTCTTT. It is translated as CASSLRTGRSEAFF.

The rearrangement joins TRBV29-1 to TRBJ1-1, with D perhaps TRBD1 (6 bases). Looked up from germline, CDR1 is SQVTM and CDR2 is ANQGSEA. Trimming cost V 0 bases and J 0 bases, with 11 bases left between them. This CDR3 is 15 amino acids long. The CDR3 DNA is TGCAGCGTTGAAGAAAGCGGACAGTTGAACACTGAAGCTTTCTTT. It is translated as CSVEESGQLNTEAFF. The entire variable domain, with the rest obtained from reference TRBV29-1 and TRBJ1-1, is as follows: SAVISQKPSRDICQRGTSLTIQCQVDSQVTMMFWYRQQPGQSLTLIATANQGSEATYESGFVIDKFPISRPNLTFSTLTVSNMSPEDSSIYLCSVEESGQLNTEAFFGQGTRLTVV.

The rearrangement joins TRBV7-9 to TRBJ2-4; 8 bases line up with TRBD1. The CDR3 covers 12 residues. The germline V gene encodes CDR1 SEHNR and CDR2 FQNEAQ (reference sequence). V lost 5 bases to trimming and J lost 8 bases; unmatched junction nucleotides: 2. CDR3 sequence: CASSRGQDIQYF. In DNA form, the CDR3 reads TGTGCCAGCAGCCGGGGACAGGACATTCAGTACTTC.

The gene calls are TRBV6-5 and TRBJ1-1; TRBD1 might be the D (5 bases). This CDR3 comprises 16 residues. CDR1 is MNHEY, CDR2 SVGAGI, per germline. Trimming took 1 base from V and 2 from J, leaving 14 bases between them. The CDR3 DNA reads TGTGCCAGCAGTTACTACGCGATGGGGCGCAACACTGAAGCTTTCTTT. Translation gives CASSYYAMGRNTEAFF.

The table lists this clone with a count of one. The rearrangement joins TRBV19 to TRBJ1-6; TRBD1 matches 7 bases. The CDR3 runs to 15 residues. The trim removed 2 bases at V and 7 bases at J, leaving 5 bases unmatched. The germline gives CDR1 LNHDA, CDR2 SQIVND (reference sequence). CDR3 sequence: CASSIIRDSNSPLHF. The CDR3 DNA follows: TGTGCCAGTAGTATAATCCGGGACAGCAATTCACCCCTCCACTTT.

The rearrangement links TRBV15 to TRBJ1-4; D is uncertain. Germline-derived CDR1 and CDR2 are LNHNV and YYDKDF (reference sequence). This CDR3 region has 14 residues. V dropped 2 bases and J dropped 7 bases, with 11 bases sitting between them. CDR3 nucleotides: TGTGCCACCAGCAGACAGATTGCAGTTGAAAAACTGTTTTTT. Protein: CATSRQIAVEKLFF.

V and J are TRBV12-5 and TRBJ1-2; possible D gene TRBD1, 6 bases. V lost 1 base, J lost 2 bases, and 14 bases lay in between. CDR1 and CDR2 (germline): LGHNT, FRNRAP. The CDR3 loop spans 16 amino acids. The CDR3 region is CASGLDTGRTNYGYTF. The CDR3 DNA is TGTGCTAGTGGTTTGGACACAGGGCGAACGAACTATGGCTACACCTTC.

As regards this clone: In the same sample, other DNA sequences code for this CDR3. The rearrangement joins TRBV29-1 to TRBJ2-1, with D possibly being TRBD2 (5 bases). The CDR3 extends over 12 amino acids. Trimming took off 2 bases at V and 3 bases at J, with 5 bases between the two ends. Germline CDR1 SQVTM, CDR2 ANQGSEA. The chain's CDR3 is CSVERDYNEQFF. The CDR3 region has the DNA TGCAGCGTTGAACGGGACTACAATGAGCAGTTCTTC.

The chain joins TRBV5-1 to TRBJ1-2; no clear D gene. V lost 0 bases to trimming and J lost 0 bases, with 9 bases between them. From germline, CDR1 is SGHRS and CDR2 YFSETQ. This CDR3 region has 15 residues. This CDR3 reads CASSLGGRANYGYTF. The CDR3 DNA sequence: TGCGCCAGCAGCTTGGGCGGCCGAGCTAACTATGGCTACACCTTC. The full variable domain, in which reference TRBV5-1 and TRBJ1-2 provide the parts outside the CDR3, is KAGVTQTPRYLIKTRGQQVTLSCSPISGHRSVSWYQQTPGQGLQFLFEYFSETQRNKGNFPGRFSGRQFSNSRSEMNVSTLELGDSALYLCASSLGGRANYGYTFGSGTRLTVV.